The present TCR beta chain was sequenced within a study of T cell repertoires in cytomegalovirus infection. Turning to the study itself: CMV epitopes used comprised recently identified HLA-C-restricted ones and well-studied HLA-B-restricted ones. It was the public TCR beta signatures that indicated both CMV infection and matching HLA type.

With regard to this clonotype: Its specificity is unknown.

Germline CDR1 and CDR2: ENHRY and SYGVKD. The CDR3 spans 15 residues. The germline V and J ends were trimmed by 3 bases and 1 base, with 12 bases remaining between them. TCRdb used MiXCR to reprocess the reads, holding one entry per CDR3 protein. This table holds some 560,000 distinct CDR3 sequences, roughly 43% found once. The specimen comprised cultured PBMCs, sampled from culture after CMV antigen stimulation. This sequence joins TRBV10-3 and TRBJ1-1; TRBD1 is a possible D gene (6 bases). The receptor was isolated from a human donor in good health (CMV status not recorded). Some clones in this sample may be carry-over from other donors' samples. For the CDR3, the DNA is TGTGCCATCAGTGAAAGCAGGGGTTGGAACACTGAAGCTTTCTTT. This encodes CAISESRGWNTEAFF.